This T cell receptor (beta chain) was identified in a study of identical twins. This CDR3 has 17 amino acids. Germline values: CDR1 KGHDR, CDR2 SFDVKD. V was clipped by 2 bases and J by 0 bases; unmatched bases: 5. One entry per CDR3 protein results from TCRdb running MiXCR on the 5' RACE reads. The table has under 800,000 distinct CDR3 sequences, 21% seen once. The data were also submitted as part of a second study, on T cells expressing NK-cell markers.

The source of this sequence is a woman between 18 and 29 years old in good health. This chain uses TRBV24-1 with TRBJ2-3; 9 bases match TRBD1. Material for sequencing was PBMCs. The CDR3 loop reads CATSDWGGTGSTDTQYF. In nucleotides, the CDR3 is TGTGCCACCAGTGATTGGGGAGGGACAGGGAGCACAGATACGCAGTATTTT.